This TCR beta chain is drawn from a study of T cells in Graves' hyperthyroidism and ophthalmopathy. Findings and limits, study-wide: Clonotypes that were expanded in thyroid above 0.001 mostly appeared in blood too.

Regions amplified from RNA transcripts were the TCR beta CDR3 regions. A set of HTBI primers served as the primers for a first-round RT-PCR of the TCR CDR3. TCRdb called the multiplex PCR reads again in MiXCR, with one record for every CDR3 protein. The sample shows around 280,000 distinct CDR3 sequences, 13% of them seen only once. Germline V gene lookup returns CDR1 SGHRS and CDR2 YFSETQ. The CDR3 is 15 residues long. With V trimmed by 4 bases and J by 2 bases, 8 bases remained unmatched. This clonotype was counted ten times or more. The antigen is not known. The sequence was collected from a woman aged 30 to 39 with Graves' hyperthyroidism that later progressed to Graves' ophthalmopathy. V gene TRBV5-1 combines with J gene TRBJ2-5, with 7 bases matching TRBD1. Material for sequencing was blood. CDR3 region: CASSPDRVGQETQYF. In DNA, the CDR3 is TGCGCCAGCAGCCCCGACAGGGTCGGACAAGAGACCCAGTACTTC.